The present entry profiles one T cell receptor beta chain with its context. This sample was included in a study of blood T cell repertoires in COVID-19. Study-wide background: Acute and convalescent COVID-19 specimens originated in the United States, Italy and Spain.

In the authors' workflow: Amplification of reference gene primers provided the estimated nucleated cell counts. Produced via immunoSEQ multiplex PCR; TCRdb's table is partial and in-frame only. That table gives V, J and clone size, and the DNA gave D and trimming. The sample holds approximately 86,000 clones, approximately 80% seen once. The trim removed 4 bases at V and 10 bases at J, leaving 10 bases unmatched. CDR3 length equals 15 residues. The germline CDR1 and CDR2 sequences are SGHTA and FQGTGA. The clonotype was recovered from a woman between 65 and 79 years old with acute or convalescent COVID-19. Source material: peripheral blood. V gene TRBV7-3 combines with J gene TRBJ2-1, with TRBD2 identical over 10 bases. CDR3 in DNA: TGTGCCAGCAGCTCAAGCCTAGCGGGAGTGGACGAGCAGTTCTTC. It specifies CASSSSLAGVDEQFF.